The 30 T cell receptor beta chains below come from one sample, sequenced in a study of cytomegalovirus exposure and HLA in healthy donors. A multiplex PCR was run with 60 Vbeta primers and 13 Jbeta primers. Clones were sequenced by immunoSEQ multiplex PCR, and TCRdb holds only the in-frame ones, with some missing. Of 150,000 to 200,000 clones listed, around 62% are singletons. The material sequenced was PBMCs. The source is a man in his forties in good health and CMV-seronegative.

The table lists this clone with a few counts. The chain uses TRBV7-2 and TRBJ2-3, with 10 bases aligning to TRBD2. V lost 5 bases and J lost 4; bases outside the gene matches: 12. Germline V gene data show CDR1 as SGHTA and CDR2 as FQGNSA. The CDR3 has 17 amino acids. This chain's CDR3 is CASSRASGRRISDTQYF. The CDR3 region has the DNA TGTGCCAGCAGCCGCGCTAGCGGGAGACGTATCTCAGATACGCAGTATTTT.

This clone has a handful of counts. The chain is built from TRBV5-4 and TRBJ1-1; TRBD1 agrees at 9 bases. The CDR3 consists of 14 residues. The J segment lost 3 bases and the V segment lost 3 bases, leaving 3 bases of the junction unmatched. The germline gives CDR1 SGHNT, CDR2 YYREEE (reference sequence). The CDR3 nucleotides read TGTGCCAGCAGCTGGCGGACAGGGGACACTGAAGCTTTCTTT. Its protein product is CASSWRTGDTEAFF.

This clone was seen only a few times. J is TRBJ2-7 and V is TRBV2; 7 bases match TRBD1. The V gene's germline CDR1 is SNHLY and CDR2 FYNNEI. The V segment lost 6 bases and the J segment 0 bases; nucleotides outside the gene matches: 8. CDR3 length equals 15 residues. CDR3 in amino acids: CASRGQPSSSYEQYF. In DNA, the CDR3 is TGTGCCAGCAGGGGACAGCCATCGAGCTCCTACGAGCAGTACTTC.

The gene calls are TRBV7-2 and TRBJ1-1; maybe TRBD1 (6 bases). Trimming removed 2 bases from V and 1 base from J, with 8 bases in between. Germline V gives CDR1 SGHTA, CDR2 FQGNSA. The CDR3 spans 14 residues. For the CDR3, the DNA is TGTGCCAGCAGCTTATGGGGGCCGAACACTGAAGCTTTCTTT. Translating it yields CASSLWGPNTEAFF.

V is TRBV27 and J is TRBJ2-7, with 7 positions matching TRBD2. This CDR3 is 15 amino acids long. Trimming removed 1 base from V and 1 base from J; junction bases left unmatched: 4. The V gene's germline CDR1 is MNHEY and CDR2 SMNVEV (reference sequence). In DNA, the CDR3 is TGTGCCAGCAGTTTATGGGCGGGAGAATCCTACGAGCAGTACTTC. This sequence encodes CASSLWAGESYEQYF.

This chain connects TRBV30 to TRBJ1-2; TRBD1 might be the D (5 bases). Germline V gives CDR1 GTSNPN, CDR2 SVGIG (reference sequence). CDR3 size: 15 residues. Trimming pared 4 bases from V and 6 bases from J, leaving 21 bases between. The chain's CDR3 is CAWNPGRKGQDGYTF. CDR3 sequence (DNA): TGTGCCTGGAATCCCGGGCGGAAGGGGCAGGATGGCTACACCTTC. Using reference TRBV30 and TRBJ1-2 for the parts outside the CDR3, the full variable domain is SQTIHQWPATLVQPVGSPLSLECTVEGTSNPNLYWYRQAAGRGLQLLFYSVGIGQISSEVPQNLSASRPQDRQFILSSKKLLLSDSGFYLCAWNPGRKGQDGYTFGSGTRLTVV.

The CDR3 here is CASSFILRGAYQETQYF. The CDR3 region has the DNA TGTGCCAGCAGCTTTATCTTGCGGGGGGCCTACCAAGAGACCCAGTACTTC. This chain links TRBV7-2 with TRBJ2-5; 8 nucleotides align to TRBD2. After removal of 3 bases from V and 0 bases from J, the junction contained 9 bases not matched to a gene. The CDR3 contains 17 residues. Germline V gene lookup returns CDR1 SGHTA and CDR2 FQGNSA.

The CDR3 region has the DNA TGCGCCAGCAGCCAAGATCTTGGTAGCGGGTCCCACAATGAGCAGTTCTTC. Protein product: CASSQDLGSGSHNEQFF. The rearrangement links TRBV4-1 to TRBJ2-1; 7 positions match TRBD2. CDR1 and CDR2 (germline): MGHRA, YSYEKL. Trimming at V came to 0 bases and at J to 5 bases, leaving 10 bases not matched to a gene. The CDR3 totals 17 residues.

CDR3 DNA: TGTGCCAGCAGTACTCGGGACAGGGGCAAAAACATTCAGTACTTC. Translating gives CASSTRDRGKNIQYF. The rearrangement uses TRBV6-6 and TRBJ2-4; 10 bases map to TRBD1. CDR3 length equals 15 residues. Per germline, CDR1 MNHNY and CDR2 SVGAGI (reference sequence). Trimming at V came to 5 bases and at J to 3 bases, leaving 4 bases not matched to a gene.

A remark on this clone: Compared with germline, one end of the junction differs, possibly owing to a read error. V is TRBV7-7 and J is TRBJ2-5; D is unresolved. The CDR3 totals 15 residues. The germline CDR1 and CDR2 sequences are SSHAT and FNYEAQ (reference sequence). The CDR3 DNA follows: TGTGCTAGCAGCTTAGAATCCGGTTTCCAAGAGACCCAGTACTTC. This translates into CASSLESGFQETQYF.

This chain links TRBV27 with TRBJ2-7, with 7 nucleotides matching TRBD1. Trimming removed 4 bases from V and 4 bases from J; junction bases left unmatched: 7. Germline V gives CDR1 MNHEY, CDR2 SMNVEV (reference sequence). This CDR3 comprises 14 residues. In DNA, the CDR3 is TGTGCCAGCAGTTCCCGGGACAGAGATTACGAGCAGTACTTC. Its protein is CASSSRDRDYEQYF.

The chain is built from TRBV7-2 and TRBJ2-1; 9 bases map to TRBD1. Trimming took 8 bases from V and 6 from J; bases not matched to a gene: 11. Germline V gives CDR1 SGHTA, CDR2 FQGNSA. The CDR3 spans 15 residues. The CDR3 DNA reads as TGTGCCAGCTGCCCCGGGACAGGGTATCGCAATGAGCAGTTCTTC. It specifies CASCPGTGYRNEQFF.

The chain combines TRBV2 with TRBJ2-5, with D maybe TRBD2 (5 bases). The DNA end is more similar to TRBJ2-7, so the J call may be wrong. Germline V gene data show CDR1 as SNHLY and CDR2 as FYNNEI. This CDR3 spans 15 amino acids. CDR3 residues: CASSERDKVDPEQYF. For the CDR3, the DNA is TGTGCCAGCAGTGAACGGGATAAGGTAGATCCCGAGCAGTACTTC.

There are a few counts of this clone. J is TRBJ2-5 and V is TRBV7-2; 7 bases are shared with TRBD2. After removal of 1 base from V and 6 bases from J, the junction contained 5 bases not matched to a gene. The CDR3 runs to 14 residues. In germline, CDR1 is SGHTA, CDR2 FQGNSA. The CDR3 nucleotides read TGTGCCAGCAGCTTAGGGGGGGGTGGGAAGACCCAGTACTTC. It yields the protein CASSLGGGGKTQYF.

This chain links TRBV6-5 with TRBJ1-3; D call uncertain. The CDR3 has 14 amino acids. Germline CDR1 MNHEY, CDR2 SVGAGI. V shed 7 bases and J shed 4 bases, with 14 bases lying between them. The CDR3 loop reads CASIMNRGGNTIYF. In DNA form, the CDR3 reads TGTGCCAGCATCATGAATAGAGGGGGAAACACCATATATTTT.

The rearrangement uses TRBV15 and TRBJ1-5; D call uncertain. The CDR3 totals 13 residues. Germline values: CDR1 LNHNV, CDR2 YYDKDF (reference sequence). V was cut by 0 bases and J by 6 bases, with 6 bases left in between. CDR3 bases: TGTGCCACCAGCAGAGATCTAGGTCAGCCCCAGCATTTT. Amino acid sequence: CATSRDLGQPQHF.

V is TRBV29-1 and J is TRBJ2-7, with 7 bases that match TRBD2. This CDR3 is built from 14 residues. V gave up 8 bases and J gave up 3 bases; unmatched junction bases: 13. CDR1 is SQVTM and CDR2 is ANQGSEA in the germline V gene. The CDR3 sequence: CSITPASGNYEQYF. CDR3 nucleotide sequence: TGCAGCATTACGCCGGCTAGCGGAAACTACGAGCAGTACTTC.

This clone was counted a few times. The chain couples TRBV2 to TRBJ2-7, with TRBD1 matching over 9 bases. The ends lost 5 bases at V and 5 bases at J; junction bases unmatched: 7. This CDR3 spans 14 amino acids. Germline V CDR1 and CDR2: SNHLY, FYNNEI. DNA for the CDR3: TGTGCCAGCAGTCTGGACAGGGGTTACCACGAGCAGTACTTC. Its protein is CASSLDRGYHEQYF. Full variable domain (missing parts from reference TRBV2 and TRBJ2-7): EPEVTQTPSHQVTQMGQEVILRCVPISNHLYFYWYRQILGQKVEFLVSFYNNEISEKSEIFDDQFSVERPDGSNFTLKIRSTKLEDSAMYFCASSLDRGYHEQYFGPGTRLTVT.

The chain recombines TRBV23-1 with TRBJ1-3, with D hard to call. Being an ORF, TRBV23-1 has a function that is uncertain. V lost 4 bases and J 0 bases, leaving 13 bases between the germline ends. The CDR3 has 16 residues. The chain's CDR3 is CASSLPIVHSGNTIYF. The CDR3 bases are TGCGCCAGCAGTCTTCCGATTGTACACTCTGGAAACACCATATATTTT.

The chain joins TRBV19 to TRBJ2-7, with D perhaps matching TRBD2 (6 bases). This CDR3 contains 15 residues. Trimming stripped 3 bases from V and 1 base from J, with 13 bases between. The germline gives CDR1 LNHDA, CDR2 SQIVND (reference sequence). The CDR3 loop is CASSITAGTSYEQYF. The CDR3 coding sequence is TGTGCCAGTAGTATTACGGCGGGAACATCCTACGAGCAGTACTTC. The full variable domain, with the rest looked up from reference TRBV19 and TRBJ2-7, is DGGITQSPKYLFRKEGQNVTLSCEQNLNHDAMYWYRQDPGQGLRLIYYSQIVNDFQKGDIAEGYSVSREKKESFPLTVTSAQKNPTAFYLCASSITAGTSYEQYFGPGTRLTVT.

The CDR3 reads CASSFQGSGANVLTF. In nucleotides, the CDR3 is TGTGCCAGCAGCTTCCAGGGTTCCGGGGCCAACGTCCTGACTTTC. This chain joins TRBV5-6 and TRBJ2-6, with D perhaps TRBD1 (5 bases). CDR1 is SGHDT, CDR2 YYEEEE, per germline. The CDR3 spans 15 residues. Trimming took off 2 bases at V and 4 bases at J, with 10 bases between the two ends. Filled out from reference TRBV5-6 and TRBJ2-6, the complete variable domain reads DAGVTQSPTHLIKTRGQQVTLRCSPKSGHDTVSWYQQALGQGPQFIFQYYEEEERQRGNFPDRFSGHQFPNYSSELNVNALLLGDSALYLCASSFQGSGANVLTFGAGSRLTVL.

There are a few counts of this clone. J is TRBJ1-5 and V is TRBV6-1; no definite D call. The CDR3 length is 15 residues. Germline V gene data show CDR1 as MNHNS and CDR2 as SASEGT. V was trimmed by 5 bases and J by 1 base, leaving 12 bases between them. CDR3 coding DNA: TGTGCCAGCAGTCAAACGTCGGGGAGCAATCAGCCCCAGCATTTT. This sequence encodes CASSQTSGSNQPQHF.

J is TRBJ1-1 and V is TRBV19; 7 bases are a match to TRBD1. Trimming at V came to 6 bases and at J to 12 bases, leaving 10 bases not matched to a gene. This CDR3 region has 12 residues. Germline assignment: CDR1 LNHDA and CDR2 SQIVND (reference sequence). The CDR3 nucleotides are TGTGCCAGTAGCCCTAAGGGCAGGGGGACTTTCTTT. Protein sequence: CASSPKGRGTFF.

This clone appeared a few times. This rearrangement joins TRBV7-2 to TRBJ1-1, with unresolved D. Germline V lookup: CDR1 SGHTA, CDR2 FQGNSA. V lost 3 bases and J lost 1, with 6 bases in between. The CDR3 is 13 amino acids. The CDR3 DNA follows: TGTGCCAGCAGCTTCGGTGAGAACACTGAAGCTTTCTTT. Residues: CASSFGENTEAFF.

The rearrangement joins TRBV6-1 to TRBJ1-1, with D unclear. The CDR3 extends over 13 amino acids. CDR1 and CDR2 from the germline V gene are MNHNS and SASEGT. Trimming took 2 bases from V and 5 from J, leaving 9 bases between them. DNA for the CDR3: TGTGCCAGCAGTGAAATCGTCTTTACTGAAGCTTTCTTT. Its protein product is CASSEIVFTEAFF.

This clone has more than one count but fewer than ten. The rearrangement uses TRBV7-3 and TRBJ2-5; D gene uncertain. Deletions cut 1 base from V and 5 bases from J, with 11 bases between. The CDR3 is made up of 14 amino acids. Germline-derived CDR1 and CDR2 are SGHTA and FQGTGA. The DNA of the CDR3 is TGTGCCAGCAGCTTAATCGGCCACGGGGAGACCCAGTACTTC. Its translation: CASSLIGHGETQYF. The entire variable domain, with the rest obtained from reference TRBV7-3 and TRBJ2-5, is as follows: GAGVSQTPSNKVTEKGKYVELRCDPISGHTALYWYRQSLGQGPEFLIYFQGTGAADDSGLPNDRFFAVRPEGSVSTLKIQRTERGDSAVYLCASSLIGHGETQYFGPGTRLLVL.

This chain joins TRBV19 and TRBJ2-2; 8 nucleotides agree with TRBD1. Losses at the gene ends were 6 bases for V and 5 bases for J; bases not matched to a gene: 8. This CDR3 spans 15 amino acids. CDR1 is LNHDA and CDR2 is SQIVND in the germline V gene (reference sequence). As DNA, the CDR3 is TGTGCCAGTAGCGTCTTACAGGGGGGTACCGGGGAGCTGTTTTTT. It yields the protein CASSVLQGGTGELFF. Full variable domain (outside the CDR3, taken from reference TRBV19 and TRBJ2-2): DGGITQSPKYLFRKEGQNVTLSCEQNLNHDAMYWYRQDPGQGLRLIYYSQIVNDFQKGDIAEGYSVSREKKESFPLTVTSAQKNPTAFYLCASSVLQGGTGELFFGEGSRLTVL.

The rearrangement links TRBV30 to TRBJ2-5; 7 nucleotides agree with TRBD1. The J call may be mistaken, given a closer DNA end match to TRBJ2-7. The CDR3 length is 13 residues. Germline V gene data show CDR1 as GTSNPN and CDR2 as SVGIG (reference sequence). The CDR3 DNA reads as TGTGCCTGGGCCCGGGACAGCCTCTACGAGCAGTACTTC. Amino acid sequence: CAWARDSLYEQYF.

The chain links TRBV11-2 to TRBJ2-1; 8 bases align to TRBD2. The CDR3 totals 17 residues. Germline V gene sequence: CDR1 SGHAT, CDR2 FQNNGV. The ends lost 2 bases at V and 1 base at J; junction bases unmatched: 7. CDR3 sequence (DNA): TGTGCCAGCAGCTTAACCGCCGGGGGGGGGTCCTACAATGAGCAGTTCTTC. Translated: CASSLTAGGGSYNEQFF.

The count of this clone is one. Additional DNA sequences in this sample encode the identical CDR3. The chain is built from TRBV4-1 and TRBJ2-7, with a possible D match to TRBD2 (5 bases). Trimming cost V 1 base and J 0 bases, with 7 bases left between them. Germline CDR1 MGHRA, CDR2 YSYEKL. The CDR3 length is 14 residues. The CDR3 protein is CASSQGRGSYEQYF. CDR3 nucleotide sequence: TGCGCCAGCAGCCAAGGTCGGGGCTCCTACGAGCAGTACTTC.